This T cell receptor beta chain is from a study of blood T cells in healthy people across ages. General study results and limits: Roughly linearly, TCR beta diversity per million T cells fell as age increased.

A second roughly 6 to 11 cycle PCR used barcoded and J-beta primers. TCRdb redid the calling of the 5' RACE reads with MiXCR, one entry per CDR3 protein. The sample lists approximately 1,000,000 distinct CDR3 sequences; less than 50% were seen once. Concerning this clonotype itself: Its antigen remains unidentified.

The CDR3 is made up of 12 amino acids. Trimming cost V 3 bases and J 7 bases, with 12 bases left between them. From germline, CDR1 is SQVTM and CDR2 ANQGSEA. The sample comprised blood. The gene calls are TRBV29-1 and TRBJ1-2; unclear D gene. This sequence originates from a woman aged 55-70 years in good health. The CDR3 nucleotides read TGCAGCGTTGATGAAGGGCTCGGTGGCTACACCTTC. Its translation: CSVDEGLGGYTF.